This T cell receptor (beta chain) originates from a study of cytotoxic CD8 clonotypes in ibrutinib-treated CLL. General study findings and limits: Baseline clonality, higher than in age-matched healthy donors, tracked circulating CD8+ T-cell counts.

CDR3 length: 18 residues. CDR1 is SGDLS and CDR2 is YYNGEE in the germline V gene. Trimming shortened V by 4 bases and J by 5 bases, and 27 bases separated the two germline ends. TCRdb keeps only in-frame clones here, not all; method: immunoSEQ multiplex PCR. The sample has around 330,000 clones, 67% seen once. This clone has just a few counts. The antigen is not known. The rearrangement uses TRBV9 and TRBJ1-2; TRBD1 is a possible D gene (6 bases). This clonotype originated in a human donor with chronic lymphocytic leukemia. Sample: PBMCs, taken after 36 months of ibrutinib treatment. The CDR3 region has the DNA TGTGCCAGCAGCCCCCAGACCTCCTGGGGCAGGGGAGTGTATGGCTACACCTTC. Its protein is CASSPQTSWGRGVYGYTF.